This T cell receptor beta chain is from a study of blood T cell repertoires in COVID-19. Study context: Whether acute or convalescent, the COVID-19 samples came from the United States, Italy and Spain. Nucleic acid was either cDNA or gDNA, and it came from T cells, B-cell-depleted T cells, or PBMCs.

In the source study's methods: Estimation of nucleated cell counts was performed using reference gene primer amplification. Measured with immunoSEQ multiplex PCR; TCRdb has only the in-frame clones, and not every one. That table is the source of V, J and clone size, and D and trimming were worked out from the DNA. Among a few hundred thousand clones listed, 85% to 90% were seen once. The sequence derives from a man between 60 and 70 years old who had recovered from COVID-19. The source material was peripheral blood.

CDR3 sequence reads: CASSSDRDLNGYTF. CDR3 nucleotides: TGTGCCAGCAGCTCGGACAGGGATTTGAATGGCTACACCTTC. The V gene is TRBV7-8, the J gene TRBJ1-2; 8 nucleotides align to TRBD1. This CDR3 region has 14 residues. Germline lookup yields CDR1 SGHVS and CDR2 FQNEAQ. With 4 bases clipped from V and 6 bases from J, the junction kept 7 bases outside the gene matches.